A single TCR beta chain is shown here with its context. Its specificity is unknown. The germline gives CDR1 LGHNA, CDR2 YSLEER. The germline V and J ends were trimmed by 0 bases and 6 bases, with 8 bases remaining between them. The CDR3 is 13 residues long. These data come from a study of blood T cell dynamics during melanoma immunotherapy. Overall study: First-line therapy was either pembrolizumab or nivolumab with ipilimumab for metastatic melanoma.

Noted time point: week 3, after first cycle of checkpoint inhibitor. Broader study findings: Whether repertoire-driving clones were melanoma-specific could not be determined.

Every bulk PBMC sample received the same 350 ng of DNA. Method: immunoSEQ multiplex PCR; TCRdb's copy keeps in-frame clones and lacks some. The sample lists roughly 6,700 clones, more than 75% seen once, with 30% to 40% in the top ten. The chain combines TRBV4-3 with TRBJ1-1; D call uncertain. The TCR was taken from a human donor with melanoma. Some clones in this sample may be carry-over from other donors' samples. The source was blood, collected from a patient treated with checkpoint blockade. This CDR3 is CASSQERRSEAFF. CDR3 in DNA: TGCGCCAGCAGCCAAGAACGTAGATCTGAAGCTTTCTTT.